This TCR beta chain was sequenced during a study of T cells in Graves' hyperthyroidism and ophthalmopathy. Amplification yielded TCR beta CDR3 regions, with RNA transcripts as the source. The HTBI set primed first-round TCR CDR3 RT-PCR. MiXCR, applied by TCRdb to the multiplex PCR reads, yields one record per CDR3 protein. This repertoire shows about 37,000 distinct CDR3 sequences, 52% found once; its top ten account for roughly 15%. The sample holds many counts of this clonotype. Germline loops: CDR1 MNHNS, CDR2 SASEGT. J was trimmed by 6 bases and V by 4 bases; bases with no gene match: 7. This CDR3 comprises 15 residues.

The sequenced sample consisted of blood. The source of this sequence is a man aged 35-49 years with Graves' ophthalmopathy. The rearrangement joins TRBV6-1 to TRBJ2-3; 10 bases are shared with TRBD2. CDR3 nucleotide sequence: TGTGCCAGCAGTGGCCTCTTAGCGGGGGGCGATACGCAGTATTTT. Amino acid sequence: CASSGLLAGGDTQYF.